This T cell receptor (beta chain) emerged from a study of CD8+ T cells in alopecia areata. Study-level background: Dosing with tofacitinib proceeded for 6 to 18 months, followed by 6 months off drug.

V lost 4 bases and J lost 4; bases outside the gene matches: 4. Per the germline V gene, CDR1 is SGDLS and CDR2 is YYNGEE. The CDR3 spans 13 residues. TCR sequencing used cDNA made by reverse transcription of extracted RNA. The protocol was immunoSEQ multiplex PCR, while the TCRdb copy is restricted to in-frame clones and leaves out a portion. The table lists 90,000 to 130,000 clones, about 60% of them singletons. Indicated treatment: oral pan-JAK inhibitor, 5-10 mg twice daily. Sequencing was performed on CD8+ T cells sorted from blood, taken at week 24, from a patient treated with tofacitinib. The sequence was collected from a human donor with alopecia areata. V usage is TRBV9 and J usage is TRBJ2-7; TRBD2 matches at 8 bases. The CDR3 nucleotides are TGTGCCAGCAGCACAGGCGGGGGGTACGAGCAGTACTTC. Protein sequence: CASSTGGGYEQYF.